This T cell receptor beta chain originates from a study of T cell clusters in autoimmune cytopenias (dated by TCRdb to between 2018 and 2021). Regarding the complete study: Healthy donor controls had a mean age of roughly 50 years and a median age of 59 years, with about half of the roughly 45 female. For primary cytopenia, the controls were about 26 age-matched healthy donors, and for secondary cytopenia, the controls were over eleven age-matched CLL patients. The goal of the study was to find out whether patients with autoimmune cytopenia have a disease-specific immune repertoire signature that could be used as a blood-based biomarker. The median TRB sequencing depth was more than 40,000 reads per sample, and the median number of distinct TRB clonotypes was a few thousand per sample. In autoimmune cytopenia patients, peripheral blood TRB and IGH repertoires were sequenced during active disease and over treatment follow-up, together with healthy, CLL and autoimmune hepatitis controls. Autoimmune hepatitis repertoires were compared with those of around 20 age- and sex-matched healthy donors. Findings and caveats that apply to the study as a whole: The cluster-lack signature was not seen for secondary cytopenia versus CLL, apparently masked by the dominant lymphoma-associated repertoire. Healthy donors had almost three times as many exclusive TRB clusters as active autoimmune hepatitis patients, a finding consistent with an autoimmunity-wide signature. A lack of physiological T cell clusters in primary autoimmune cytopenia patients was suggested by GLIPH, as 51 clusters were found to be exclusive to healthy donors versus roughly 15 exclusive to patients. The TRB repertoire shifts, including less even repertoires in secondary cytopenia and CLL, mostly reflected lymphoma bias and not autoimmunity. The T cell clusters were defined only in silico, and the functional role of the clusters still needed to be validated experimentally.

Each sample's TRB amplification started from approximately 230 ng of peripheral blood genomic DNA, which corresponds to roughly 38,000 genome equivalents. TRB rearrangements were amplified by multiplex PCR following a touch-down protocol, with the TRB-A and TRB-B primer pools mixed in one tube. Illumina adapters and sample indices were added to the amplicons through two consecutive PCR reactions using Phusion HS II polymerase. The amplicons were gel-purified using the NucleoSpin Gel and PCR Clean-up kit, after which quantification was performed by Qubit and quality was checked on an Agilent 2100 Bioanalyzer. Libraries were sequenced on an Illumina MiSeq using 600-cycle, single-indexed, paired-end runs. In the paper's pipeline: Alignment and assembly of TRB reads were performed with MiXCR version 2.1.12 and the default MiXCR reference library. A clone was defined by each unique CDR3 nucleotide sequence, and the analysis included only productive sequences with two or more reads. Alpha-parameterized diversity profiles (alpha 0 to 5), including the Shannon (alpha 1) and Simpson (alpha 2) indices, were computed with an R script to assess repertoire diversity. The tcR package was used to compute combinatorial TRB VJ usage, which was then compared between cohorts by principal component analysis with ade4. Using GLIPH, TCRbeta CDR3s were clustered on pairs of cohorts matched for age and read depth, and a Wilcoxon test was used to compare cluster frequencies. TCRdb reprocessed the reads and provides one entry for every CDR3 protein sequence; no DNA is given. The authors' filters were not applied to this entry. The table for this sample records 11,000 or so distinct CDR3 sequences. The top ten clones comprise around 21% of the sample.

A remark on this clonotype: Its antigen remains undetermined.

Taken from the germline V gene, the CDR1 and CDR2 loops are MNHNS and SASEGT. From the cysteine up to the phenylalanine, the CDR3 has a length of 13 residues. A DNA sequence was not provided. These same records also appear under a second study, on T cell repertoires in aging, cancer and after chemotherapy. As described in the second report: Donors were distributed across six age groups ranging from 30 or younger to 70 or older, with at least three individuals included per group. Healthy donor control TCR repertoires were recorded over several months to years and showed clear clonal overlap across re-sampling. Some 9 million TCR reads were contained in the full dataset. Significantly lower blood TCR diversity and higher clonality were observed in untreated patients with hematological or solid cancers than in age-matched healthy donors. In healthy donors, the decline in TCR diversity with age was mainly due to loss of richness, whereas in cancer patients loss of evenness also played a role. In both cancer cohorts, median generation probability rose over the chemotherapy interval, which suggests that the repertoire was reconstituted through rebound thymic output. According to the authors, the repertoire data do not permit conclusions about immunological memory after chemotherapy. Peripheral blood TCR beta repertoires from healthy donors and cancer patients were profiled to examine immunoaging and T cell reconstitution after chemotherapy. Alongside some 98 healthy donors serving as a reference group, the cohort included 200 to 250 cancer patients, of whom more than 90 had hematological cancers and fewer than 140 had solid cancers. TRB sequences were processed with MiXCR versions 2.12 and 3.0.5. Repertoire metrics included Shannon diversity, evenness, clonality (one minus evenness), and alpha-parameterized diversity profiles from alpha 0 to 5. The IGoR algorithm was used to calculate generation probabilities for clones in the paired samples taken before and after chemotherapy.

This receptor chain uses TRBV6-1 and TRBJ1-2; TCRdb proposes TRBD1, but this gene call is untestable without DNA. The sequenced material came from peripheral blood. This TCR came from a human donor in good health. CDR3 sequence: CASSTDRERGYTF.